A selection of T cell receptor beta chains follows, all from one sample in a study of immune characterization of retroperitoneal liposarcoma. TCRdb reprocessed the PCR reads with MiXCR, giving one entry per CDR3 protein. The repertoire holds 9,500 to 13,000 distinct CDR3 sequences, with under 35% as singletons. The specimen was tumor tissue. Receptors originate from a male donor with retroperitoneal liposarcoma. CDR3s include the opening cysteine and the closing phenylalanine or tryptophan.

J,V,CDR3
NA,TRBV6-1,CASSPGGSYEQYF
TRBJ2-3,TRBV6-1,CASSEEAGGPDTQYF
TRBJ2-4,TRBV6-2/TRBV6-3,CASSFTSGSPNEQYF
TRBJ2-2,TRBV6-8,CASSTRGRNTGELFF
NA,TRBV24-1,CATAIAGGRNEQYF
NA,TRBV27,CASAGTGPNEQYF
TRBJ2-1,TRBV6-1,CASSGREGREQFF
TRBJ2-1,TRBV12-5,CASGLVTGTGGNEQFF
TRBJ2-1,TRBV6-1,CASSERQVSSYNEQFF
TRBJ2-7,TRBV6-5,CASSYSSTGTYEQYF
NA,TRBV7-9,CASSSTEGDRTYEQYF
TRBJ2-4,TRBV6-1,CASKNLQGILAKNIQYF
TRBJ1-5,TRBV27,CASGWPGRQPQHF
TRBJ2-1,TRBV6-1,CATMRGRSEQFF
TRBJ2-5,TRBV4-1,CASSQEAGGSYNEQYF
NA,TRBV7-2,CASSSGGGSGNEQFF
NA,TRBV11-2,CASSSGQVLETQYF
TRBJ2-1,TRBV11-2,CASSSVWGSSYEQFF
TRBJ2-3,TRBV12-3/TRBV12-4,CASSLDVGGSTDTQYF
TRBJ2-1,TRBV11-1,CASSLASGRAREQFF
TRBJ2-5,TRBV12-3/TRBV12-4,CASTLSGLETQYF
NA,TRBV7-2,CASSLVGWEQYF
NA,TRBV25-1,CASSEGRLEQYF
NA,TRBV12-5,CASGLALIRGLAGRGSYEQYF
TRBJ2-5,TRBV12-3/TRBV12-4,CASWEGAAETQYF
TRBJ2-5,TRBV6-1,CASSEREAETQYF
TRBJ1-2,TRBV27,CASQGMNRGGGAYGYTF
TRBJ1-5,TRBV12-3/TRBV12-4,CASSLRTGGSNQPQHF
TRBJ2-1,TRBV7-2,CASSIKETQFF
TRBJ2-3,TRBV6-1,CASSHPSGGPLADTQYF
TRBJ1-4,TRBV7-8,CASSFQTGQGEKLFF
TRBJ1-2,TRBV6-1,CASSEAGGDYGYTF
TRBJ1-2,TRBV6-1,CASSPSLLAGPYGYTF
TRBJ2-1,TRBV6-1,CASSPGNEQFF
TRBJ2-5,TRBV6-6,CASSYSITEETQYF
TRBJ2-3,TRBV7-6,CASSPGVGEVTDTQYF
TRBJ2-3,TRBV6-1,CASRGLGLAGDLPDTQYF
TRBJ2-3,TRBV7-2,CASSLRQTDTQYF
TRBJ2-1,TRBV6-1,CASSEGQGRLEETQFF
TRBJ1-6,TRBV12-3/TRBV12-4,CASSYRGATYNEQYF
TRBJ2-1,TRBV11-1,CASSLGTWNNEQFF
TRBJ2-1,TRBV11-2,CASSLEMANEQFF
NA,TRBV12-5,CASGLATGTGVDNEQYF
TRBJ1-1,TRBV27,CASSHGTVNTEAFF
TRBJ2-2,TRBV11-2,CASSGLDRENTGELFF
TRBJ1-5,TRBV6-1,CASSESVRAMDQPQHF
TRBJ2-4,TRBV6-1,CASSSRTGDIQYF
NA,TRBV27,CASSPFHESHEQYF